The 20 T cell receptor beta chains presented below share a single source sample, sequenced in a study of T cell responses to AZD1222 COVID-19 vaccine. Generated by immunoSEQ multiplex PCR, the TCRdb table keeps only in-frame clones and is missing some. Of about 140,000 clones in the sample, just under 95% are singletons; the top ten hold roughly 5%. The starting material was peripheral blood, obtained on day 0 of AZD1222 vaccination. These receptors came from an adult in good health.

The chain recombines TRBV11-1 with TRBJ2-7; no definite D call. From germline, CDR1 is SGHAT and CDR2 FQDESV (reference sequence). V was cut by 4 bases and J by 4 bases, with 8 bases left in between. This CDR3 comprises 12 residues. The CDR3 protein is CASSSEEYEQYF. CDR3 nucleotide sequence: TGTGCCAGCAGCTCCGAGGAATACGAGCAGTACTTC. Using reference TRBV11-1 and TRBJ2-7 for the parts outside the CDR3, the full variable domain is EAEVAQSPRYKITEKSQAVAFWCDPISGHATLYWYRQILGQGPELLVQFQDESVVDDSQLPKDRFSAERLKGVDSTLKIQPAELGDSAMYLCASSSEEYEQYFGPGTRLTVT.

The gene calls are TRBV5-1 and TRBJ1-4; TRBD1 is a possible D gene (6 bases). The CDR3 runs 15 residues. V gave up 7 bases and J gave up 11 bases, with 24 bases separating them. Germline CDR1 reads SGHRS; CDR2 reads YFSETQ. CDR3 loop: CASGLWPGVITKLFF. The CDR3 nucleotides are TGCGCCAGCGGCCTATGGCCAGGGGTGATTACGAAACTGTTTTTT.

This rearrangement joins TRBV6-1 to TRBJ2-3; possible D gene TRBD1, 6 bases. This CDR3 contains 16 residues. From germline, CDR1 is MNHNS and CDR2 SASEGT. Trimming left V 2 bases short and J 3 bases short, with 15 bases between. Here the CDR3 reads CASSEPQGRGTDTQYF. Written as DNA, the CDR3 is TGTGCCAGCAGTGAACCACAGGGTCGGGGAACAGATACGCAGTATTTT.

V and J are TRBV21-1 and TRBJ1-1. TRBV21-1 is designated a pseudogene. The CDR3 sequence is 13 residues long. CDR3 protein: CASSKGSNTEAFF. CDR3 DNA: TGTGCCAGCAGCAAAGGGAGTAACACTGAAGCTTTCTTT.

This clone has more than one count but fewer than ten. This chain connects TRBV5-1 to TRBJ1-4; D gene unclear. CDR1 and CDR2 from the germline V gene are SGHRS and YFSETQ. The V end lost 0 bases, the J end lost 5 bases, and 2 bases lay between the germline ends. This CDR3 contains 12 residues. The CDR3, as DNA: TGCGCCAGCAGCTTGGACAATGAAAAACTGTTTTTT. Its protein is CASSLDNEKLFF.

This clone was recorded once. The chain links TRBV7-2 to TRBJ1-1; TRBD1 might be the D (6 bases). The length of the CDR3 is 15 residues. With 3 bases removed from V and 1 base from J, the gap between germline ends came to 12 bases. Germline V gene data show CDR1 as SGHTA and CDR2 as FQGNSA. The DNA for the CDR3 is TGTGCCAGCAGCTTTCCCGGACAGACGAACACTGAAGCTTTCTTT. Protein: CASSFPGQTNTEAFF.

In DNA form, the CDR3 reads TGTGCCAGCAGCCATTCAGCCGAGCAGTACTTC. This translates into CASSHSAEQYF. The chain joins TRBV3-1 (or the pseudogene TRBV3-2) to TRBJ2-7; D uncertain. This CDR3 is 11 amino acids long. The V gene lost 3 bases and the J gene lost 6 bases, with 6 bases spanning the gap. The germline V gene has CDR1 LGHDT and CDR2 YNNKEL (reference sequence).

The gene calls are TRBV9 and TRBJ2-1, with TRBD2 matching over 7 bases. The CDR3 length is 13 residues. CDR1 and CDR2 from the germline V gene are SGDLS and YYNGEE. The ends lost 3 bases at V and 5 bases at J; junction bases unmatched: 2. The CDR3 nucleotides are TGTGCCAGCAGCGGCAGCGGGGACAATGAGCAGTTCTTC. Its translation: CASSGSGDNEQFF.

The V call is TRBV28, the J call TRBJ1-2; 9 bases are shared with TRBD1. V trimming: 2 bases; J trimming: 12 bases; junction bases outside the gene matches: 7. This CDR3 comprises 13 residues. CDR1 MDHEN and CDR2 SYDVKM come from the germline V gene. The CDR3 sequence: CASSLGYRGQNTF. The CDR3 coding sequence is TGTGCCAGCAGTTTAGGGTACAGGGGGCAAAACACCTTC.

The chain recombines TRBV5-1 with TRBJ2-1; D is uncertain. Trimming cost V 0 bases and J 10 bases, with 14 bases left between them. Germline CDR1 and CDR2: SGHRS and YFSETQ. This CDR3 contains 14 residues. The chain's CDR3 is CASSLGTANEEQFF. The CDR3 DNA follows: TGCGCCAGCAGCTTGGGGACCGCCAACGAGGAGCAGTTCTTC.

The V call is TRBV28, the J call TRBJ2-3, with 7 bases matching TRBD2. The germline CDR1 and CDR2 sequences are MDHEN and SYDVKM. The CDR3 is made up of 15 amino acids. V shed 6 bases, J shed 2 bases, and the junction held 8 bases outside the gene matches. CDR3 coding DNA: TGTGCCAGCAGCTCACAAGAGCGGGACACAGATACGCAGTATTTT. Amino acids: CASSSQERDTDTQYF.

The genes are TRBV7-2 and TRBJ1-3, with TRBD1 as a possible D gene (5 bases). The CDR3 runs 16 residues. Germline CDR1 reads SGHTA; CDR2 reads FQGNSA. V was pared by 3 bases and J by 4 bases, with 16 bases between. The CDR3 loop reads CASSFSSAGTGNTIYF. As DNA, the CDR3 is TGTGCCAGCAGCTTTAGCTCGGCAGGGACCGGAAACACCATATATTTT.

DNA of the CDR3: TGCGCCAGCAGCTTGTGGGCCGCAGGGCACTCCTACGAGCAGTACTTC. This encodes CASSLWAAGHSYEQYF. The V gene is TRBV5-1, the J gene TRBJ2-7, with D possibly matching TRBD1 (5 bases). Germline V gene data show CDR1 as SGHRS and CDR2 as YFSETQ. The length of the CDR3 is 16 residues. V gave up 1 base and J gave up 0 bases, with 14 bases separating them. Complete variable domain (other parts from reference TRBV5-1 and TRBJ2-7): KAGVTQTPRYLIKTRGQQVTLSCSPISGHRSVSWYQQTPGQGLQFLFEYFSETQRNKGNFPGRFSGRQFSNSRSEMNVSTLELGDSALYLCASSLWAAGHSYEQYFGPGTRLTVT.

V usage is TRBV7-8 and J usage is TRBJ2-7, with 9 bases that match TRBD1. Per germline, CDR1 SGHVS and CDR2 FQNEAQ. The CDR3 runs 17 residues. The V gene end was trimmed by 5 bases and the J gene end by 4 bases; junction bases not matched to a gene: 15. The CDR3 here is CASSEEGVGTGTYEQYF. The CDR3 DNA reads TGTGCCAGCAGCGAAGAAGGGGTCGGGACAGGGACATACGAGCAGTACTTC.

The rearrangement joins TRBV29-1 to TRBJ2-2; no definite D call. Germline assignment: CDR1 SQVTM and CDR2 ANQGSEA. Trimming stripped 2 bases from V and 0 bases from J, with 4 bases between. The CDR3 is 13 residues long. CDR3 amino acids: CSVEFSNTGELFF. In DNA form, the CDR3 reads TGCAGCGTTGAATTCTCGAACACCGGGGAGCTGTTTTTT.

The chain couples TRBV6-1 to TRBJ1-6; D remains ambiguous. The V end was cut by 0 bases, the J end by 14 bases, with 14 bases between. This CDR3 spans 14 amino acids. From germline, CDR1 is MNHNS and CDR2 SASEGT. Written as DNA, the CDR3 is TGTGCCAGCAGTGAAGCTGAGTCGATGGGCACCCTCCACTTT. As protein: CASSEAESMGTLHF.

The rearrangement links TRBV28 to TRBJ1-1; 8 nucleotides agree with TRBD1. The V gene end was trimmed by 4 bases and the J gene end by 8 bases; junction bases not matched to a gene: 15. Germline loops: CDR1 MDHEN, CDR2 SYDVKM. This CDR3 contains 16 residues. Written as DNA, the CDR3 is TGTGCCAGCAGTTCTCCCTCAGGGGGCGGTCGGGTAGAAGCTTTCTTT. Translated, it gives CASSSPSGGGRVEAFF.

The gene calls are TRBV6-5 and TRBJ1-1; a possible D gene is TRBD1 (5 bases). Per germline, CDR1 MNHEY and CDR2 SVGAGI. This CDR3 is built from 14 residues. The V and J ends lost 6 bases and 6 bases respectively, with 17 bases between them. The CDR3: CASRLRQRGAEAFF. The CDR3 nucleotides read TGTGCCAGCAGGCTCCGGCAACGGGGCGCTGAAGCTTTCTTT.

The chain is built from TRBV10-3 and TRBJ1-4, with D uncertain. There are 15 residues in the CDR3. The V gene lost 2 bases and the J gene lost 4 bases, with 11 bases spanning the gap. Germline V gene lookup returns CDR1 ENHRY and CDR2 SYGVKD. The CDR3 is CAISEGLALNEKLFF. The CDR3 DNA follows: TGTGCCATCAGTGAGGGCCTGGCCCTTAATGAAAAACTGTTTTTT.

This chain joins TRBV6-5 and TRBJ1-5; 9 bases agree with TRBD1. Germline trimming cut 4 bases from V and 5 bases from J; bases unmatched to any gene: 6. The CDR3 covers 15 residues. Looked up from germline, CDR1 is MNHEY and CDR2 is SVGAGI. DNA of the CDR3: TGTGCCAGCAGTTCCGGGACAGGGTCCGATCAGCCCCAGCATTTT. Its protein is CASSSGTGSDQPQHF.